Described below is a single TCR beta chain sequence and its context. What it recognizes is unknown. The sample originates from a study of shared clonotypes between healthy human individuals. V shed 3 bases, J shed 5 bases, and the junction held 18 bases outside the gene matches. This CDR3 has 19 residues. CDR1 LNHNV and CDR2 YYDKDF come from the germline V gene (reference sequence). Caucasian adults living in Nashville, Tennessee, provided all samples. Investigators divided CD4+ cells into CD45RA+ naive and CD45RA-negative memory subsets. Study results and limitations: Non-shared clonotypes displayed generation probabilities falling below those of clonotypes present in all four donors.

Every subset's genomic DNA went evenly onto several immunoSEQ plates. Using immunoSEQ multiplex PCR, the repertoire was profiled, and TCRdb retains in-frame clones only, with some absent. The repertoire holds some 500,000 clones, with more than 95% as singletons. The gene calls are TRBV15 and TRBJ2-1; 8 nucleotides match TRBD2. Specimen: naive CD4+ T cells sorted from blood. The sample's subset: CD45RA+ positively selected. The TCR comes from a woman aged 25-40 years in good health. Here the CDR3 reads CATSSHNTRLAKLNNEQFF. The CDR3 nucleotides are TGTGCCACCAGCAGTCACAATACGAGACTAGCGAAACTTAACAATGAGCAGTTCTTC.